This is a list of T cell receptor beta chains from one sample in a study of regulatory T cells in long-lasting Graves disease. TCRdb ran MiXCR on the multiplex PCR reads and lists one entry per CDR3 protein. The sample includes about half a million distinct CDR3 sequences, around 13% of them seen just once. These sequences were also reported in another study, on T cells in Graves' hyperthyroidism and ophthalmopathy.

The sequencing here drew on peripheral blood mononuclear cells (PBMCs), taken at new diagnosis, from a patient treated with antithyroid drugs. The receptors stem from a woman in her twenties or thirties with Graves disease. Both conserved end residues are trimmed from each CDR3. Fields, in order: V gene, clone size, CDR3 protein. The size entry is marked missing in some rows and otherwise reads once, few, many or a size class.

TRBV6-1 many ASSTGTANEKLF
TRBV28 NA ASRQDTVNTEAF
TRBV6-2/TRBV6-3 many ASSYGGAGTDTQY
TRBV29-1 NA SVEVQTALYYNEQF
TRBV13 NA ASSFFTGRTDTQY
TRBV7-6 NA ASSLAPAGGPSYNEQF
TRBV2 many ASRVSGFEQF
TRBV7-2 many ASSLNPPAETQY
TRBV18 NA ASSHDTGWDREKLF
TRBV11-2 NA ASSDIGTGVNEQF
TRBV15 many ATSRDVFTPGGETQY
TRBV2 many ASGRHNEKLF
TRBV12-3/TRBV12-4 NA ASSSDRSYQPQH
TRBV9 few ASSVSGAGLSSLYGYT
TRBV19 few ASGSGRGRVGEQY
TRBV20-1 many SARDSRTGQAF
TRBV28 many ASSSPDLKNTIY
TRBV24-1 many ATSDAGTENTEAF
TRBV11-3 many ASSWVAGAHVEQY
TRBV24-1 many ATSDLQGLAGISPDTQY
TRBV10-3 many AISSDGPYEQY
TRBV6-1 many AGQIQETQY
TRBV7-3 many ASSPPGRDYNEQF
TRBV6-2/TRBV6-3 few ASSTTGGNTEAF
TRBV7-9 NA ASSLAPSKREGADTQY
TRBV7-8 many ASSLKSLTSGMAGELF
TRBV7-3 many ASSPTAGPSSGNEQF
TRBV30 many AWNPGQGLNTEAF
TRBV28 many ASSGTGVRDTQY
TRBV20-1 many SASSGWDWQF
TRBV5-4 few ASSPAGTGNTQY
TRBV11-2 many ASSGMDSYNEQF